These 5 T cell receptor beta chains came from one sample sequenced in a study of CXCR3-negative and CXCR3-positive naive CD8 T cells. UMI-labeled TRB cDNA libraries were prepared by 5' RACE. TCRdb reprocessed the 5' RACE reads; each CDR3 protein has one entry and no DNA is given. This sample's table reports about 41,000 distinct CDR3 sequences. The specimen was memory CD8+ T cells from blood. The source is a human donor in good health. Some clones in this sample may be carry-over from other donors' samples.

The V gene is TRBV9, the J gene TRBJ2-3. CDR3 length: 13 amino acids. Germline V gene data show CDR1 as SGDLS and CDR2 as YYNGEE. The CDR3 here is CASSVVTSDTQYF.

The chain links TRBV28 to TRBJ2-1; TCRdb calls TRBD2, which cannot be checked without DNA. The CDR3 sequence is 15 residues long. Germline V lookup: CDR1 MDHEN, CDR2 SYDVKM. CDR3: CASSTGLARGDEQFF.

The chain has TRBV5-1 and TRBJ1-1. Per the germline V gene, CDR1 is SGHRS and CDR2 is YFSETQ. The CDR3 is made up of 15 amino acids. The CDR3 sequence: CASNQDVGQNTEAFF.

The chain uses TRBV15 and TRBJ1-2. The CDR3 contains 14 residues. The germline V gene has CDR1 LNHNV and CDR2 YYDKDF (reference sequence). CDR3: CATSSSWVDGGYTF.

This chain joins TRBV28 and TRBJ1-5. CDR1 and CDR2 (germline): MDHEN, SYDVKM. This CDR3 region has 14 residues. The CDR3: CASSLFIRGQPQHF.